The rows below give T cell receptor beta chains drawn from one sample of a study of blood T cell repertoires in COVID-19. Only in-frame clones appear in the TCRdb table, and some are missing; sequencing was by immunoSEQ multiplex PCR. The sample holds over 250,000 clones, 85% to 90% seen once. Sequenced sample: PBMCs or T cells enriched from blood (not recorded which). The receptors originated from a woman aged 18-29 years who had recovered from COVID-19. CDR3s include the opening cysteine and the closing phenylalanine or tryptophan. Each record gives: J gene, V gene, clone size, D gene, CDR3 DNA, CDR3 protein. A D gene is named only where the DNA matches it firmly. Not every row has a clone size; where given, it reads once, few, many or a size class.

j_gene: TRBJ2-4; v_gene: TRBV27; abundance: .; d_gene: .; CDR3nt: TGTGCCAGCAGTTCGTCCAACTTAGCCAAAAACATTCAGTACTTC; CDR3aa: CASSSSNLAKNIQYF
j_gene: TRBJ2-6; v_gene: TRBV2; abundance: .; d_gene: TRBD2; CDR3nt: TGTGCCAGCATCCCCGGGGGACTAGCGACTGGGGCCAACGTCCTGACTTTC; CDR3aa: CASIPGGLATGANVLTF
j_gene: TRBJ1-3; v_gene: TRBV6-5; abundance: few; d_gene: .; CDR3nt: TGTGCCAGCGAAACAGGGTTAAGCTCTGGAAACACCATATATTTT; CDR3aa: CASETGLSSGNTIYF
j_gene: TRBJ2-4; v_gene: TRBV5-4; abundance: .; d_gene: TRBD1; CDR3nt: TGTGCCAGCAGCTTTGCCTCGGGGACAGGGCTAGGCATTCAGTACTTC; CDR3aa: CASSFASGTGLGIQYF
j_gene: TRBJ2-5; v_gene: TRBV5-6; abundance: .; d_gene: .; CDR3nt: TGTGCCAGCAGCGACCCGAGGGGGGGGGAGACCCAGTACTTC; CDR3aa: CASSDPRGGETQYF
j_gene: TRBJ2-1; v_gene: TRBV5-5; abundance: .; d_gene: .; CDR3nt: TGTGCCAGCAGCTTGGGACACCTCTTTTCCGGCAATGAGCAGTTCTTC; CDR3aa: CASSLGHLFSGNEQFF
j_gene: TRBJ2-5; v_gene: TRBV9; abundance: once; d_gene: TRBD1; CDR3nt: TGTGCCAGCAGCGTAGATCCTGCCCGGGGACAGCAAGAGACCCAGTACTTC; CDR3aa: CASSVDPARGQQETQYF
j_gene: TRBJ1-2; v_gene: TRBV19; abundance: once; d_gene: TRBD1; CDR3nt: TGTGCCATCCTCGACAGGGCCGGGGGCTACACCTTC; CDR3aa: CAILDRAGGYTF
j_gene: TRBJ2-1; v_gene: TRBV11-2; abundance: .; d_gene: TRBD1; CDR3nt: TGTGCCAGCAGTACATCTGAGGGGGCAGGGACCTACAATGAGCAGTTCTTC; CDR3aa: CASSTSEGAGTYNEQFF
j_gene: TRBJ1-5; v_gene: TRBV6-6; abundance: .; d_gene: TRBD1; CDR3nt: TGTGCCAGCCGCCGGGACAGCAACAATCAGCCCCAGCATTTT; CDR3aa: CASRRDSNNQPQHF
j_gene: TRBJ2-3; v_gene: TRBV13; abundance: .; d_gene: TRBD2; CDR3nt: TGTGCCAGCAGCTTTACAGCGGGGGCCCTCACAGATACGCAGTATTTT; CDR3aa: CASSFTAGALTDTQYF
j_gene: TRBJ1-1; v_gene: TRBV7-2; abundance: .; d_gene: .; CDR3nt: TGTGCCAGCAGCGGAAGCGGGGGTCCTGACACTGAAGCTTTCTTT; CDR3aa: CASSGSGGPDTEAFF
j_gene: TRBJ1-2; v_gene: TRBV28; abundance: .; d_gene: TRBD1; CDR3nt: TGTGCCAGCAGGGGCCCGAGGGACAGGGGCGCTGGCTACACCTTC; CDR3aa: CASRGPRDRGAGYTF
j_gene: TRBJ1-3; v_gene: TRBV18; abundance: .; d_gene: .; CDR3nt: TGTGCCAGCTCACCACCCGGCGGGTCTGGAAACACCATATATTTT; CDR3aa: CASSPPGGSGNTIYF
j_gene: TRBJ1-1; v_gene: TRBV7-9; abundance: .; d_gene: .; CDR3nt: TGTGCCAGCAGCTTAGCCAGGGACAACACGTTT; CDR3aa: CASSLARDNTF
j_gene: TRBJ1-1; v_gene: TRBV3-1/TRBV3-2; abundance: .; d_gene: TRBD1; CDR3nt: TGTGCCAGCAGCCTGGGACAGAGCACTGAAGCTTTCTTT; CDR3aa: CASSLGQSTEAFF
j_gene: TRBJ2-7; v_gene: TRBV7-6; abundance: .; d_gene: .; CDR3nt: TGTGCCAGCAGCTTCCAACAGACCTACGAGCAGTACTTC; CDR3aa: CASSFQQTYEQYF
j_gene: TRBJ2-7; v_gene: TRBV5-1; abundance: .; d_gene: TRBD1; CDR3nt: TGCGCCAGCAGCCCGGACAGGGTTTGGGAGCAGTACTTC; CDR3aa: CASSPDRVWEQYF
j_gene: TRBJ1-2; v_gene: TRBV10-2; abundance: .; d_gene: .; CDR3nt: TGCGCCAGCAGTGACCCTCCCGATGGCTACACCTTC; CDR3aa: CASSDPPDGYTF
j_gene: TRBJ1-5; v_gene: TRBV2; abundance: .; d_gene: TRBD1; CDR3nt: TGTGCCAGCAGCGGACAGGGTAATCAGCCCCAGCATTTT; CDR3aa: CASSGQGNQPQHF
j_gene: TRBJ2-2; v_gene: TRBV27; abundance: .; d_gene: .; CDR3nt: TGTGCCAGCAGTAACCGCGGAGGGACCACCGGGGAGCTGTTTTTT; CDR3aa: CASSNRGGTTGELFF
j_gene: TRBJ1-2; v_gene: TRBV23-1; abundance: .; d_gene: .; CDR3nt: TGCGCCCGAAAATTGGGGGGGAACCACTATGGCTACACCTTC; CDR3aa: CARKLGGNHYGYTF
j_gene: TRBJ1-2; v_gene: TRBV5-8; abundance: .; d_gene: TRBD1; CDR3nt: TGTGCCAGCAGCATGCACAGGGGGGCTGGCTACACCTTC; CDR3aa: CASSMHRGAGYTF
j_gene: TRBJ1-1; v_gene: TRBV5-1; abundance: .; d_gene: TRBD1; CDR3nt: TGCGCCAGCAGCGTTGGTACAGGGGACGGGAGCACTGAAGCTTTCTTT; CDR3aa: CASSVGTGDGSTEAFF
j_gene: TRBJ2-3; v_gene: TRBV5-4; abundance: once; d_gene: .; CDR3nt: TGTGCCAGCAGCTTGAGTGGGACTGGCATATCAGATACGCAGTATTTT; CDR3aa: CASSLSGTGISDTQYF
j_gene: TRBJ1-1; v_gene: TRBV23-1; abundance: .; d_gene: TRBD1; CDR3nt: TGCGCCAGCAGTCCTCCGGACAGGGGGCAAGGTAACACTGAAGCTTTCTTT; CDR3aa: CASSPPDRGQGNTEAFF
j_gene: TRBJ1-3; v_gene: TRBV7-9; abundance: once; d_gene: TRBD1; CDR3nt: TGTGCCAGCAGCTGGGACAGCTCTGGAAACACCATATATTTT; CDR3aa: CASSWDSSGNTIYF
j_gene: TRBJ1-3; v_gene: TRBV5-8; abundance: .; d_gene: TRBD1; CDR3nt: TGTGCCAGCAGCGGGGACAGGCGCGGAAACACCATATATTTT; CDR3aa: CASSGDRRGNTIYF
j_gene: TRBJ1-4; v_gene: TRBV7-9; abundance: .; d_gene: TRBD1; CDR3nt: TGTGCCAGCAGCGAAACGGACAGGGATGAAAAACTGTTTTTT; CDR3aa: CASSETDRDEKLFF
j_gene: TRBJ2-1; v_gene: TRBV19; abundance: .; d_gene: .; CDR3nt: TGTGCCAGTAGTCTCGCACCTAGCTCCTACAATGAGCAGTTCTTC; CDR3aa: CASSLAPSSYNEQFF
j_gene: TRBJ1-5; v_gene: TRBV30; abundance: .; d_gene: .; CDR3nt: TGTGCCTGGGATGGCGGGGCCGGCAATCAGCCCCAGCATTTT; CDR3aa: CAWDGGAGNQPQHF
j_gene: TRBJ2-2; v_gene: TRBV5-1; abundance: .; d_gene: .; CDR3nt: TGCGCCAGCAGCTTGGCCCAGGCTAACACCGGGGAGCTGTTTTTT; CDR3aa: CASSLAQANTGELFF
j_gene: TRBJ2-3; v_gene: TRBV30; abundance: .; d_gene: .; CDR3nt: TGTGCCTGGAGTCGGGGGACCACAGATACGCAGTATTTT; CDR3aa: CAWSRGTTDTQYF
j_gene: TRBJ1-2; v_gene: TRBV4-1; abundance: .; d_gene: TRBD1; CDR3nt: TGCGCCAGCAGCCCGTCCCAAGACACAGGGGGCGTCGCCTATGGCTACACCTTC; CDR3aa: CASSPSQDTGGVAYGYTF
j_gene: TRBJ1-5; v_gene: TRBV30; abundance: .; d_gene: .; CDR3nt: TGTGCCTGGAGTAGATCAGCTTTGGGGACACATAGCAATCAGCCCCAGCATTTT; CDR3aa: CAWSRSALGTHSNQPQHF
j_gene: TRBJ2-7; v_gene: TRBV12-3/TRBV12-4; abundance: .; d_gene: .; CDR3nt: TGTGCCAGCAGCCCGGGACTTCTCTACGAGCAGTACTTC; CDR3aa: CASSPGLLYEQYF
j_gene: TRBJ1-4; v_gene: TRBV5-1; abundance: .; d_gene: TRBD1; CDR3nt: TGCGCCAGCAGCCCAGGGACAGGGGATGAAAAACTGTTTTTT; CDR3aa: CASSPGTGDEKLFF
j_gene: TRBJ2-5; v_gene: TRBV30; abundance: .; d_gene: .; CDR3nt: TGTGCCTGGAGTATAGAGGGAGAGACCCAGTACTTC; CDR3aa: CAWSIEGETQYF
j_gene: TRBJ2-5; v_gene: TRBV12-3/TRBV12-4; abundance: .; d_gene: .; CDR3nt: TGTGCCAGCAGGAACAGGAACCAAGAGACCCAGTACTTC; CDR3aa: CASRNRNQETQYF
j_gene: TRBJ1-6; v_gene: TRBV9; abundance: once; d_gene: .; CDR3nt: TGTGCCAGCAGCGTACAGGATTCTTCACCCCTCCACTTT; CDR3aa: CASSVQDSSPLHF
j_gene: TRBJ2-1; v_gene: TRBV27; abundance: .; d_gene: .; CDR3nt: TGTGCCAGCAGTCCTCGTGGTAGCGGCAATGAGCAGTTCTTC; CDR3aa: CASSPRGSGNEQFF
j_gene: TRBJ1-2; v_gene: TRBV29-1; abundance: .; d_gene: .; CDR3nt: TGCAGCGTTGTTCCCCAGGCGGGCTATGGCTACACCTTC; CDR3aa: CSVVPQAGYGYTF
j_gene: TRBJ2-1; v_gene: TRBV6-4; abundance: once; d_gene: TRBD1; CDR3nt: TGTGCCAGCAGTCCCCAAGGACAGGGGTATTTGTCGGAGCAGTTCTTC; CDR3aa: CASSPQGQGYLSEQFF
j_gene: TRBJ1-6; v_gene: TRBV12-3/TRBV12-4; abundance: .; d_gene: TRBD1; CDR3nt: TGTGCCAGCAGTTTCGGGACAGATTCACCCCTCCACTTT; CDR3aa: CASSFGTDSPLHF
j_gene: TRBJ1-5; v_gene: TRBV2; abundance: .; d_gene: .; CDR3nt: TGTGCCAGTCAGGGGACGAGCAATCAGCCCCAGCATTTT; CDR3aa: CASQGTSNQPQHF
j_gene: TRBJ1-2; v_gene: TRBV2; abundance: .; d_gene: .; CDR3nt: TGTGCCGGGGGGGCAGGAGGTGGCTACACCTTC; CDR3aa: CAGGAGGGYTF
j_gene: TRBJ2-2; v_gene: TRBV18; abundance: .; d_gene: TRBD2; CDR3nt: TGTGCCAGCTCCTCTGGACTAGCGGGGAACACCGGGGAGCTGTTTTTT; CDR3aa: CASSSGLAGNTGELFF
j_gene: TRBJ1-1; v_gene: TRBV28; abundance: .; d_gene: .; CDR3nt: TGTGCCAGCAGCCTACAGGGAGTGAACACTGAAGCTTTCTTT; CDR3aa: CASSLQGVNTEAFF
j_gene: TRBJ2-1; v_gene: TRBV3-1/TRBV3-2; abundance: .; d_gene: .; CDR3nt: TGTGCCAGCAGCTCTCGGGACAACTACAATGAGCAGTTCTTC; CDR3aa: CASSSRDNYNEQFF
j_gene: TRBJ2-1; v_gene: TRBV3-1/TRBV3-2; abundance: .; d_gene: TRBD2; CDR3nt: TGTGCCAGCAGCCAAGATACGACTAGCGGGGGCTCCTACAATGAGCAGTTCTTC; CDR3aa: CASSQDTTSGGSYNEQFF